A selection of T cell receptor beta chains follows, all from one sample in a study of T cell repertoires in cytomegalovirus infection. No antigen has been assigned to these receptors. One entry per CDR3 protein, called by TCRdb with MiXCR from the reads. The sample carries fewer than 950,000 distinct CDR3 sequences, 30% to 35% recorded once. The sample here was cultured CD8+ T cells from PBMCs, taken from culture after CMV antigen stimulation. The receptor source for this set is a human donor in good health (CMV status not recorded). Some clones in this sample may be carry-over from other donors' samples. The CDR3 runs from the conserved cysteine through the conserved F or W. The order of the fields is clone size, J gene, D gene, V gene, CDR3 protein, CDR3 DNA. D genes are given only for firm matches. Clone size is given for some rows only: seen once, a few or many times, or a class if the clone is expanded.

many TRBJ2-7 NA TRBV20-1 CSASPDSDPALYEQYF TGCAGTGCTAGTCCGGACAGCGATCCCGCCCTCTACGAGCAGTACTTC
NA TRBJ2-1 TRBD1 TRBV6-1 CASNTGGSYNEQFF TGTGCCAGCAATACAGGGGGTTCCTACAATGAGCAGTTCTTC
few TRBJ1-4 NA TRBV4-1 CASSHFASNEKLFF TGCGCCAGCAGCCATTTTGCCAGTAATGAAAAACTGTTTTTT
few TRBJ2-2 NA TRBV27 CASSPLGQGPNTGELFF TGTGCCAGCAGCCCACTAGGGCAGGGACCCAACACCGGGGAGCTGTTTTTT
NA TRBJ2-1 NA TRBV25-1 CASSVGYNEQFF TGTGCCAGCAGTGTCGGGTACAATGAGCAGTTCTTC
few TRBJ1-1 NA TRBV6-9 CASRPNGGNTEASF TGTGCCAGCAGGCCCAACGGGGGGAACACTGAAGCTTCCTTT
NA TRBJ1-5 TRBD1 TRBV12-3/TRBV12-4 CASSPGDRGGQPQHF TGTGCCAGCAGTCCAGGGGACAGGGGTGGGCAGCCCCAGCATTTT
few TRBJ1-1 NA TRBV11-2 CASNPLGGRMNTEAFF TGTGCCAGCAACCCCTTGGGAGGACGGATGAACACTGAAGCTTTCTTT
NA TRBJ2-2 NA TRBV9 CASSNHQGNGLTGELFF TGTGCCAGCAGCAATCACCAGGGGAATGGCCTCACCGGGGAGCTGTTTTTT
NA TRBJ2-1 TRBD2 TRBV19 CASSTYAGGPDEQFF TGTGCCAGTAGCACCTATGCGGGGGGGCCGGATGAGCAGTTCTTC
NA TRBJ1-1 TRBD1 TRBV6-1 CASSLDRAGTEAFF TGTGCCAGCAGCCTCGACAGGGCGGGAACTGAAGCTTTCTTT
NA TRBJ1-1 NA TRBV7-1 CASSPRGRGKENTKAFF TGTGCCAGCAGCCCGAGGGGCAGGGGAAAGGAGAACACTAAAGCTTTCTTT
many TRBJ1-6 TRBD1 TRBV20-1 CSAKGDRSFYNSPLHF TGCAGTGCCAAAGGGGACAGAAGCTTCTATAATTCACCCCTCCACTTT
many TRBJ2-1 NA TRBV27 CASKKGPTYNEQFF TGTGCCAGCAAAAAGGGCCCGACCTACAATGAGCAGTTCTTC
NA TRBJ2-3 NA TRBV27 CASSLRWASKDTQYF TGTGCCAGCAGTTTGCGGTGGGCTAGCAAGGATACGCAGTATTTT
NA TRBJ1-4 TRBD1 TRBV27 CASSLGQGLDEKLFF TGTGCCAGCAGTTTGGGACAGGGGTTAGATGAAAAACTGTTTTTT
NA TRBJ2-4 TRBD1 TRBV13 CASSTRQGEAKNIQYF TGTGCCAGCAGCACCCGACAGGGAGAAGCCAAAAACATTCAGTACTTC
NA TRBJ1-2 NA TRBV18 CASSPVKNYGYTF TGTGCCAGCTCACCAGTAAAGAACTATGGCTACACCTTC
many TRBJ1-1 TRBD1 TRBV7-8 CASSLTGTVNTEAFF TGTGCCAGCAGCTTAACCGGGACAGTGAACACTGAAGCTTTCTTT
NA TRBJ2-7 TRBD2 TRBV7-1 CASSSLFREGSEQYF TGTGCCAGCAGCTCCCTTTTTCGGGAGGGATCCGAGCAGTACTTC
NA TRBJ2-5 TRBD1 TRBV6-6 CASSLQGAGETQYF TGTGCCAGCAGTTTACAGGGGGCAGGGGAGACCCAGTACTTC
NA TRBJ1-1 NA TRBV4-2 CASSQSTGPNTEAFF TGTGCCAGCAGCCAGAGCACGGGACCGAACACTGAAGCTTTCTTT
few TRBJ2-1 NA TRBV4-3 CASSQEWQGLNNEQFF TGCGCCAGCAGCCAAGAGTGGCAGGGCCTTAACAATGAGCAGTTCTTC
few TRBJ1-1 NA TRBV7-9 CASSFHQGSNTEAFF TGTGCCAGCAGCTTCCACCAAGGGTCGAACACTGAAGCTTTCTTT
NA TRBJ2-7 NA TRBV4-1 CASSQHAQGKAGEQYF TGCGCCAGCAGCCAACACGCACAGGGAAAGGCGGGCGAGCAGTACTTC
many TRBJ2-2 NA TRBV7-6 CASTSAGELFF TGTGCCAGCACCTCAGCCGGGGAGCTGTTTTTT
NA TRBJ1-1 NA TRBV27 CANSLGANTEAFF TGTGCCAACAGCCTTGGGGCTAACACTGAAGCTTTCTTT
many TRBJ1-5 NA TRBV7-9 CASSAPNQPQHF TGTGCCAGCAGCGCACCTAATCAGCCCCAGCATTTT
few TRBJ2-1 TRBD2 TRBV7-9 CASSLVAPSGGPNEQFF TGTGCCAGCAGCTTAGTCGCCCCTAGCGGGGGGCCGAATGAGCAGTTCTTC
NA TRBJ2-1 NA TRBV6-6 CASSYVLGEVLDFF TGTGCCAGCAGTTACGTCTTGGGGGAGGTTTTGGACTTCTTC
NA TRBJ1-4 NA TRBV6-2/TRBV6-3 CASSYRWDGGTTNEKLFF TGTGCCAGCAGTTACCGTTGGGACGGGGGAACAACTAATGAAAAACTGTTTTTT
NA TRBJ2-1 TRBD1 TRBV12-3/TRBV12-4 CASRPGQWNPDSYNEQFF TGTGCCAGCAGACCGGGACAGTGGAATCCAGACTCCTACAATGAGCAGTTCTTC
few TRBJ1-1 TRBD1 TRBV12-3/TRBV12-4 CASTLTGVNTEAFF TGTGCCAGCACCTTGACAGGGGTGAACACTGAAGCTTTCTTT
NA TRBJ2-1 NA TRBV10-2 CASTTQGPYNEQFF TGCGCCAGCACCACACAGGGTCCCTACAATGAGCAGTTCTTC
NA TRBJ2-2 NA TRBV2 CASVPTSPTGELFF TGTGCCAGCGTGCCGACGAGCCCCACCGGGGAGCTGTTTTTT
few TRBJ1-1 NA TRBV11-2 CASSLDSVNTLMNTEAFF TGTGCCAGCAGCTTGGACAGCGTTAACACACTTATGAACACTGAAGCTTTCTTT
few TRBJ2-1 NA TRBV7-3 CASSLKGPVWDEQFF TGTGCCAGCAGCCTTAAGGGCCCCGTATGGGATGAGCAGTTCTTC
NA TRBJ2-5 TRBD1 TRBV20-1 CSAREFRGTADQETQYF TGCAGTGCTAGGGAGTTTAGAGGGACAGCCGACCAAGAGACCCAGTACTTC
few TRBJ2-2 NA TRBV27 CASSFLQGYYSNTGELFF TGTGCCAGCAGTTTCCTACAGGGTTATTATTCGAACACCGGGGAGCTGTTTTTT
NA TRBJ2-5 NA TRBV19 CASSSRDAGGETQYF TGTGCCAGTAGTTCCCGGGACGCAGGGGGGGAGACCCAGTACTTC
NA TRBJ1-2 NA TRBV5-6 CASSRGGGSAYGYTF TGTGCCAGCAGCAGGGGAGGGGGATCGGCCTATGGCTACACCTTC
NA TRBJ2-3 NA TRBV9 CASSPEAASTDTQYF TGTGCCAGCAGCCCCGAAGCGGCTAGCACAGATACGCAGTATTTT
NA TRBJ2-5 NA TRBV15 CATSRVRGRGETQYF TGTGCCACCAGCAGAGTGAGGGGGCGGGGAGAGACCCAGTACTTC
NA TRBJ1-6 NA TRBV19 CASSIIRDLTSPLHF TGTGCCAGTAGTATAATCAGGGATTTGACTTCACCCCTCCACTTT
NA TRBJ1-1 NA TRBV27 CASSLLGGDLEAFF TGTGCCAGCAGTTTATTGGGGGGTGATCTTGAAGCTTTCTTT
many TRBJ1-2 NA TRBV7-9 CASSSLGEGGLHGYTF TGTGCCAGCAGCTCCCTCGGGGAGGGGGGGCTACATGGCTACACCTTC
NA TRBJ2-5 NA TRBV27 CASSSSQAQETQYF TGTGCCAGCAGTTCGAGCCAAGCCCAAGAGACCCAGTACTTC
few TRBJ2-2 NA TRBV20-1 CSARGPVGGELFF TGCAGTGCTAGAGGCCCGGTTGGCGGGGAGCTGTTTTTT
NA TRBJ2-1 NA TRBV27 CASRVRVTYNEQFF TGTGCCAGCAGGGTGCGGGTTACCTACAATGAGCAGTTCTTC
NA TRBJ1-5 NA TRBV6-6 CASSYPAGPSNQPQHF TGTGCCAGCAGTTACCCGGCGGGGCCCTCTAATCAGCCCCAGCATTTT
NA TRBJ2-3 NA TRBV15 CATSRLLGGQDTDTQYF TGTGCCACCAGCAGACTCCTAGGGGGGCAGGACACAGATACGCAGTATTTT
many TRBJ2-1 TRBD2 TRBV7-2 CASSLGTSGGDEQFF TGTGCCAGCAGCCTAGGGACTAGCGGGGGCGATGAGCAGTTCTTC
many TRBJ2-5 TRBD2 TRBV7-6 CASSSRLAGGQETQYF TGTGCCAGCAGCTCTCGACTAGCGGGGGGCCAAGAGACCCAGTACTTC
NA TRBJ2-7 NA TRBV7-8 CASSLGGRDKYF TGTGCCAGCAGCTTAGGGGGGCGCGATAAGTACTTC
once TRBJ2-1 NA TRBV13 CASSLATGLKYNEQFF TGTGCCAGCAGCTTAGCGACGGGATTGAAATACAATGAGCAGTTCTTC